The clone carrying this T cell receptor beta chain was seen only a few times. What it binds is not known. V lost 2 bases to trimming and J lost 1 base, with 15 bases between them. The CDR3 is 16 amino acids. Germline assignment: CDR1 DFQATT and CDR2 SNEGSKA (reference sequence). This sample is part of a study of T-cell reconstitution after alpha-beta-depleted transplantation in children. Study-wide results and caveats: It was surviving recipient T cells and thymic progenitors that gave some patients high TCRbeta diversity at day 60. As was reported, about two months after transplant, alpha-beta T cells came from several hundred expanded graft clones.

Unique molecular identifiers were incorporated during preparation of the TCRbeta library. TCRdb reprocessed the PCR reads via MiXCR and lists one record per CDR3 protein. The table has 130,000 or so distinct CDR3 sequences, roughly 9% seen once. The source is a girl under three years old who had a stem cell transplant for combined immunodeficiency, so the T cells may come from the graft donor. The V and J genes are TRBV20-1 and TRBJ2-1, with unresolved D. This specimen consisted of PBMCs, mostly from graft donor cells, obtained 180 days after TCRalphabeta/CD19-depleted stem cell transplant. CDR3 coding DNA: TGCAGTGCTAGATCCTCTCGTGGCAGTTCCTACAATGAGCAGTTCTTC. This translates into CSARSSRGSSYNEQFF.